A selection of T cell receptor beta chains follows, all from one sample in a study of CD8 T cells in Susac syndrome. Using its own MiXCR run on the immunoSEQ multiplex PCR reads, TCRdb lists one record per CDR3 protein. The sample yields around 150,000 distinct CDR3 sequences, roughly 94% seen once. Sequenced input: CD4+ T cells from PBMCs. These receptors all stem from a human donor with Susac syndrome. Each CDR3 is given with its conserved first and last residue. A D gene is named only where the DNA matches it firmly. The listing skips clone size in some rows; elsewhere it reads once, few, many or a size class.

NA	TRBV20-1	NA	TRBJ2-5	TGCAGTGCTAGGACAGGTTTGGGAGAGACCCAGTACTTC	CSARTGLGETQYF
TRBD2	TRBV6-4	NA	TRBJ2-1	TGTGCCAGCAGTGATCGGGCGGGAGGGTACAATGAGCAGTTCTTC	CASSDRAGGYNEQFF
TRBD1	TRBV28	NA	TRBJ1-5	TGTGCCAGCGCCCCGGGACAGCTCAATCAGCCCCAGCATTTT	CASAPGQLNQPQHF
TRBD2	TRBV7-9	NA	TRBJ2-1	TGTGCCAGCAGCTTACGGGCGGGAGCCTACAATGAGCAGTTCTTC	CASSLRAGAYNEQFF
TRBD1	TRBV24-1	NA	TRBJ2-3	TGTGCCACCAGTGAGGTGCCGGGACAGGGCTTCACAGATACGCAGTATTTT	CATSEVPGQGFTDTQYF
TRBD2	TRBV12-3/TRBV12-4	NA	TRBJ2-3	TGTGCCAGCAGTTTAGCGGGGCTAGCGGGGGGAGATACGCAGTATTTT	CASSLAGLAGGDTQYF
NA	TRBV6-5	NA	TRBJ1-1	TGTGCCAGCAGTCCGGGAAGGGAGAACACTGAAGCTTTCTTT	CASSPGRENTEAFF
TRBD2	TRBV3-1	NA	TRBJ2-7	TGTGCCAGCAGCCAAGCTCCCGGGAGGCGCGAAAGGAGCTACGAGCAGTACTTC	CASSQAPGRRERSYEQYF
NA	TRBV19	NA	TRBJ1-1	TGTGCCAGCAAACTCATCGACATTATGAACACTGAAGCTTTCTTT	CASKLIDIMNTEAFF
NA	TRBV29-1	NA	TRBJ2-4	TGCAGCGTTGTGTGGCAGGAAAACATTCAGTACTTC	CSVVWQENIQYF
NA	TRBV28	NA	TRBJ2-5	TGTGCCTGGGGTGCGGCAGCCAATATGAAGACCCAGTACTTC	CAWGAAANMKTQYF
TRBD2	TRBV12-3/TRBV12-4	NA	TRBJ2-5	TGTGCCAGCAGTTCAACTAGCGGGGGTGGGGAGACCCAGTACTTC	CASSSTSGGGETQYF
NA	TRBV5-8	NA	TRBJ2-5	TGTGCCAGCAGCTCTGGACAGCCCCGGGAGACCCAGTACTTC	CASSSGQPRETQYF
NA	TRBV9	few	TRBJ1-5	TGTGCCAGCAGCGTAGGAAGCAATCAGCCCCAGCATTTT	CASSVGSNQPQHF
TRBD2	TRBV5-1	NA	TRBJ2-1	TGCGCCAGCTGCCTAGGGGCTAGCGGGGCTGATGAGCAGTTCTTC	CASCLGASGADEQFF
NA	TRBV10-1	NA	TRBJ2-1	TGCGCCAGCAGTAGGAGCTCCTACAATGAGCAGTTCTTC	CASSRSSYNEQFF